Listed below are T cell receptor beta chains from one sample, sequenced in a study of T and B cells in COVID-19 patients. From the multiplex PCR reads, TCRdb called clonotypes with MiXCR, one entry per CDR3 protein. The table lists several thousand distinct CDR3 sequences, around 32% of them singletons, with 20% to 30% in the top ten. Sample: blood. The receptors shown here come from a human donor who had recovered from COVID-19. Each CDR3 is given with its conserved first and last residue. The D gene is left open where the match is weak. Only part of the rows carry a size: once, few, many, or a class if the clone is expanded.

TRBJ1-1	-	TRBV12-3/TRBV12-4	few	TGTGCCAGCAGTTTCAGTGCAACAGAAGCTTTCTTT	CASSFSATEAFF
TRBJ2-1	-	TRBV11-1	few	TGTGCCAGCAGCTTAGCGGAACCCACCCTATCATACAATGAGCAGTTCTTC	CASSLAEPTLSYNEQFF
TRBJ1-2	-	TRBV6-1	-	TGTGCCACCGGGGGGACTCCCTATGGCTACACCTTC	CATGGTPYGYTF
TRBJ2-7	-	TRBV29-1	medium-sized	TGCAGCGTTGGATATAAAGGGGGAAACGAGCAGTACTTC	CSVGYKGGNEQYF
TRBJ2-1	-	TRBV6-2/TRBV6-3	few	TGTGCCAGCAGATTCGGGACTTCCTCCTACAATGAGCAGTTCTTC	CASRFGTSSYNEQFF
TRBJ1-2	-	TRBV6-5	once	TGTGCCAGCAGTCCCATGCGGGGAGGGGGTTATGGCTACACCTTC	CASSPMRGGGYGYTF
TRBJ2-2	-	TRBV20-1	-	TGCAGTGCTGCCGGGACCAACACCGGGGAGCTGTTTTTT	CSAAGTNTGELFF
TRBJ1-5	-	TRBV29-1	few	TGCAGCCCCGGGACTTCCAATCAGCCCCAGCATTTT	CSPGTSNQPQHF
TRBJ1-3	-	TRBV12-3/TRBV12-4	-	TGTGCCAGCAGTACAGGGACTGGAAACACCATATATTTT	CASSTGTGNTIYF
TRBJ2-3	TRBD2	TRBV27	medium-sized	TGTGCCAGCAGTTTCACTAGCGGGGGTTGGGATACGCAGTATTTT	CASSFTSGGWDTQYF